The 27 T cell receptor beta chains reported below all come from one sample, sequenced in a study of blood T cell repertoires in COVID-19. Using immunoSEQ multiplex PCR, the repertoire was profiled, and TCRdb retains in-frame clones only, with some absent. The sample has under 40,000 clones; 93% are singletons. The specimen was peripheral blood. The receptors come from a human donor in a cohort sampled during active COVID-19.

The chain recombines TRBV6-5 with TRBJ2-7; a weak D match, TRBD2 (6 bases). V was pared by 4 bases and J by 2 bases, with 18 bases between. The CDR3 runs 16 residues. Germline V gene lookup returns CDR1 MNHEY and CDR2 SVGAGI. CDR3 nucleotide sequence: TGTGCCAGCAGTTCCCCGGCGGGACGCCTTACCTACGAGCAGTACTTC. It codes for CASSSPAGRLTYEQYF.

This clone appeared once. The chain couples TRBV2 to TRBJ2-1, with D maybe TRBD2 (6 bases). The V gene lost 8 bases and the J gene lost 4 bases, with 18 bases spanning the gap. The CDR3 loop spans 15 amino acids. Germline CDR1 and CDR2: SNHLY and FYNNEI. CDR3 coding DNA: TGTGCCAGCGGGGGGTCGGGGGAGATGTACAATGAGCAGTTCTTC. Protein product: CASGGSGEMYNEQFF. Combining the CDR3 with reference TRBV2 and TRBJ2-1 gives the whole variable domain EPEVTQTPSHQVTQMGQEVILRCVPISNHLYFYWYRQILGQKVEFLVSFYNNEISEKSEIFDDQFSVERPDGSNFTLKIRSTKLEDSAMYFCASGGSGEMYNEQFFGPGTRLTVL.

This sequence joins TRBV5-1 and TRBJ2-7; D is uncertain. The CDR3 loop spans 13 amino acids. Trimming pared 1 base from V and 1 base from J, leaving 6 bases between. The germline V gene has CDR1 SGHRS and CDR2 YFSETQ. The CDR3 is CASSLSSSYEQYF. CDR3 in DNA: TGCGCCAGCAGCTTGTCGTCTTCCTACGAGCAGTACTTC. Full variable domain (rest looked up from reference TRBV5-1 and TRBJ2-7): KAGVTQTPRYLIKTRGQQVTLSCSPISGHRSVSWYQQTPGQGLQFLFEYFSETQRNKGNFPGRFSGRQFSNSRSEMNVSTLELGDSALYLCASSLSSSYEQYFGPGTRLTVT.

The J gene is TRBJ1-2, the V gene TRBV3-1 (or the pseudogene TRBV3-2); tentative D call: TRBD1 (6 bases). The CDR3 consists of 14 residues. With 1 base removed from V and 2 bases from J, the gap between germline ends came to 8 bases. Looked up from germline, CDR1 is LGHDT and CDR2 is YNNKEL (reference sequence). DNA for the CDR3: TGTGCCAGCAGCCAAGTAACAGGGAACTATGGCTACACCTTC. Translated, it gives CASSQVTGNYGYTF.

The CDR3 DNA sequence: TGTGCCAGCAGCTTCGGAGGGACAGATACGCAGTATTTT. The encoded protein is CASSFGGTDTQYF. This chain joins TRBV7-9 and TRBJ2-3; D is perhaps TRBD2 (6 bases). This CDR3 is built from 13 residues. Trimming stripped 3 bases from V and 3 bases from J, with 7 bases between. Looked up from germline, CDR1 is SEHNR and CDR2 is FQNEAQ (reference sequence).

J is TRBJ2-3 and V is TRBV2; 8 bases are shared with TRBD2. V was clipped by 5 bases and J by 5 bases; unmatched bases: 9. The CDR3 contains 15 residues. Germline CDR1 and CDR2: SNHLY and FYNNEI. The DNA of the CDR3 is TGTGCCAGCAGTTTTCAGGGACTAGTTGAAGATACGCAGTATTTT. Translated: CASSFQGLVEDTQYF.

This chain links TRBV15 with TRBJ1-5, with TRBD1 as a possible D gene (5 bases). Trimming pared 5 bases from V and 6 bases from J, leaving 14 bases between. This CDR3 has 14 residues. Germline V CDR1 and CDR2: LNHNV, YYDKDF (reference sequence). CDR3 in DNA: TGTGCCACCAGCCGCCGCGGGGCGAGTCAGCCCCAGCATTTT. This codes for CATSRRGASQPQHF.

The CDR3 region has the DNA TGTGCCAGCTCACTTCAGGGTACTAATGAAAAACTGTTTTTT. Protein: CASSLQGTNEKLFF. The chain has TRBV18 and TRBJ1-4; D is perhaps TRBD1 (5 bases). The CDR3 is made up of 14 amino acids. Germline V lookup: CDR1 KGHSH, CDR2 LQKENI. Trimming took 4 bases from V and 2 from J, leaving 8 bases between them.

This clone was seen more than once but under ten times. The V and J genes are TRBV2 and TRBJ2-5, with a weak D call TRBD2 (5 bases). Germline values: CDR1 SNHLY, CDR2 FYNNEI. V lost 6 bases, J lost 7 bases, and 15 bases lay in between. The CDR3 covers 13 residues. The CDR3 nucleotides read TGTGCCAGCAGCGAGGACTCCGGGGTGACCCAGTACTTC. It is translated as CASSEDSGVTQYF.

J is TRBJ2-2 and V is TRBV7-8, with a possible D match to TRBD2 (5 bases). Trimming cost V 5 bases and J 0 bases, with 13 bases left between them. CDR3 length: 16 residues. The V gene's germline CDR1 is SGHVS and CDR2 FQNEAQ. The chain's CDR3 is CASSPGGGANTGELFF. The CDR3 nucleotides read TGTGCCAGCAGCCCAGGTGGAGGAGCGAACACCGGGGAGCTGTTTTTT.

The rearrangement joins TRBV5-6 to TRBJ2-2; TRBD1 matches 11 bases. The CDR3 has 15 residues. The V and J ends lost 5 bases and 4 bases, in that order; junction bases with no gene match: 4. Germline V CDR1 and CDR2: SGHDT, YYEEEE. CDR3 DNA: TGTGCCAGCAGACTCGGGACAGGGGGCACCGGGGAGCTGTTTTTT. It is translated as CASRLGTGGTGELFF.

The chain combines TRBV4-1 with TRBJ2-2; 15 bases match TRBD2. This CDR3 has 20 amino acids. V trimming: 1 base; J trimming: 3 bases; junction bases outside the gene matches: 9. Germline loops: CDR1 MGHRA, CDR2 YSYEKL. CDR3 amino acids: CASSQVVPRTSGGDTGELFF. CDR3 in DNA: TGCGCCAGCAGCCAAGTCGTACCCCGGACTAGCGGGGGGGACACCGGGGAGCTGTTTTTT.

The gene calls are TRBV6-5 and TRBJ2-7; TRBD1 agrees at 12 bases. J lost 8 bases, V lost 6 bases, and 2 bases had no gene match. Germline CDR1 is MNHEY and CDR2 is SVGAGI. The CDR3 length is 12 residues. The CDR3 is CASRGTGGKQYF. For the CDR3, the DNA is TGTGCCAGCAGGGGGACAGGGGGCAAGCAGTACTTC.

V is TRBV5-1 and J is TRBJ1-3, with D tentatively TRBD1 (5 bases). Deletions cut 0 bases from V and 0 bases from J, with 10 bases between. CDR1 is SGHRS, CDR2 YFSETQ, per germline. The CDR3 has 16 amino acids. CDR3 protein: CASSLDQGRSGNTIYF. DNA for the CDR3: TGCGCCAGCAGCTTGGATCAGGGTCGCTCTGGAAACACCATATATTTT.

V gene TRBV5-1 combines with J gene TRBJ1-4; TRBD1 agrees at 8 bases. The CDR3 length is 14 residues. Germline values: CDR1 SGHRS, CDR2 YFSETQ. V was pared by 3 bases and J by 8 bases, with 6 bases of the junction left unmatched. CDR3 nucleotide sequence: TGCGCCAGCAGCTCAGGGGGCGTTAGGGAAAAACTGTTTTTT. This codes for CASSSGGVREKLFF. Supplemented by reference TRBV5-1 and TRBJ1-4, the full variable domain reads KAGVTQTPRYLIKTRGQQVTLSCSPISGHRSVSWYQQTPGQGLQFLFEYFSETQRNKGNFPGRFSGRQFSNSRSEMNVSTLELGDSALYLCASSSGGVREKLFFGSGTQLSVL.

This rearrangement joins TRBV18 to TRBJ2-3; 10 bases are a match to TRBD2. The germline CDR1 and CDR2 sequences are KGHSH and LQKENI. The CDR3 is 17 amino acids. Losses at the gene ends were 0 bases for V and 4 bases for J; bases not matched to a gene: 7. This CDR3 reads CASSPPSAGGPSDTQYF. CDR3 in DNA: TGTGCCAGCTCACCACCATCAGCGGGGGGGCCCTCAGATACGCAGTATTTT.

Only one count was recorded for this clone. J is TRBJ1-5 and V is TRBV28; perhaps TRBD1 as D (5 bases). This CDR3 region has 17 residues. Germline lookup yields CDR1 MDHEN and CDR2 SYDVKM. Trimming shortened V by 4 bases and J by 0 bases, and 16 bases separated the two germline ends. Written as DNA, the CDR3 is TGTGCCAGCAGTTCCGACCGGGGGGATTTTAGCAATCAGCCCCAGCATTTT. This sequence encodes CASSSDRGDFSNQPQHF.

CDR3 loop: CASSYLAGGYEQYF. In DNA form, the CDR3 reads TGTGCCAGCAGCTATCTAGCGGGGGGCTACGAGCAGTACTTC. The rearrangement uses TRBV7-9 and TRBJ2-7; 11 bases map to TRBD2. CDR1 SEHNR and CDR2 FQNEAQ come from the germline V gene (reference sequence). J lost 3 bases, V lost 4 bases, and 2 bases had no gene match. The CDR3 runs 14 residues.

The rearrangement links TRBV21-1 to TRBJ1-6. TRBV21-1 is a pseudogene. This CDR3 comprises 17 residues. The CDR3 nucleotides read TGTGCCAGCAGCGTCCCCCCGACGGGAAAGTATAATTCACCCCTCCACTTT. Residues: CASSVPPTGKYNSPLHF.

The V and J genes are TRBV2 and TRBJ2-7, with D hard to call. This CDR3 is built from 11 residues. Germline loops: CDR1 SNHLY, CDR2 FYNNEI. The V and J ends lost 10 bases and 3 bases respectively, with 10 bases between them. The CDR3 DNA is TGTGCCACCCTAGGCGGCTACGAGCAGTACTTC. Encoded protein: CATLGGYEQYF.

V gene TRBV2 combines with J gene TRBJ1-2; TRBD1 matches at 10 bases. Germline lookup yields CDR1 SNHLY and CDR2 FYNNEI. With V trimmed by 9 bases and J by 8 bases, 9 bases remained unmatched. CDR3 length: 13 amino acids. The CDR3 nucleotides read TGTGCCAGGGCCGGGACAGGGGTCGGAGGCTACACCTTC. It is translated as CARAGTGVGGYTF.

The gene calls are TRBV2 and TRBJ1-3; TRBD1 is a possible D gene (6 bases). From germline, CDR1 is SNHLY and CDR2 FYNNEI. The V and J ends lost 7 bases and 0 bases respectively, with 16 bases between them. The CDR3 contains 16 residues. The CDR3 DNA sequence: TGTGCCAGCACGGGGGGGCGAGCCTCCTCTGGAAACACCATATATTTT. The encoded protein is CASTGGRASSGNTIYF.

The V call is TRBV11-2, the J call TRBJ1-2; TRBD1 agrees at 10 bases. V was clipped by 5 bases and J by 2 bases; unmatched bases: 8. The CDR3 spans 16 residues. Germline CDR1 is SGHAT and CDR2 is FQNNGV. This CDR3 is CASSPRDRGSNYGYTF. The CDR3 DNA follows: TGTGCCAGCAGCCCGCGGGACAGGGGATCCAACTATGGCTACACCTTC. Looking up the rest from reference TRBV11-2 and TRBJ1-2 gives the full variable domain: EAGVAQSPRYKIIEKRQSVAFWCNPISGHATLYWYQQILGQGPKLLIQFQNNGVVDDSQLPKDRFSAERLKGVDSTLKIQPAKLEDSAVYLCASSPRDRGSNYGYTFGSGTRLTVV.

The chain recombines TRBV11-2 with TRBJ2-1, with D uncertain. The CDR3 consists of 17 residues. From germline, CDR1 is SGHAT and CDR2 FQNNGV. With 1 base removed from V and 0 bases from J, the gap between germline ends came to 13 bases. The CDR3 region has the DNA TGTGCCAGCAGCTTAGTTTATTTGACTTCCTCCTACAATGAGCAGTTCTTC. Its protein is CASSLVYLTSSYNEQFF. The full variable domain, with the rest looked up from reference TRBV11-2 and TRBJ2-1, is EAGVAQSPRYKIIEKRQSVAFWCNPISGHATLYWYQQILGQGPKLLIQFQNNGVVDDSQLPKDRFSAERLKGVDSTLKIQPAKLEDSAVYLCASSLVYLTSSYNEQFFGPGTRLTVL.

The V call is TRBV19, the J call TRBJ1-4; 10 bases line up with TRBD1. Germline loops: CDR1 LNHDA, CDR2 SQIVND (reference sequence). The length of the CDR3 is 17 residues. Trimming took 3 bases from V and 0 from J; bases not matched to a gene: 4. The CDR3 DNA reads TGTGCCAGTAGTATCGTCGGACAGGGGGCAACTAATGAAAAACTGTTTTTT. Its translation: CASSIVGQGATNEKLFF.

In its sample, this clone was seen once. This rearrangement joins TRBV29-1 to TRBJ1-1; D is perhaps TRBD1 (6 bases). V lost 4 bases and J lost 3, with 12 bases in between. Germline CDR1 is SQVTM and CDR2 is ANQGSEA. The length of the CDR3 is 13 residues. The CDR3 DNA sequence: TGCAGCGTTGGTCAGGGGATAGACACTGAAGCTTTCTTT. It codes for CSVGQGIDTEAFF.

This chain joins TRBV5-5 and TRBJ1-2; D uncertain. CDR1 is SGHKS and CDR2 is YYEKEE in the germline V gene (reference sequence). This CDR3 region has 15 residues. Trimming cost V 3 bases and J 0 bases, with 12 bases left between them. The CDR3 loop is CASSSAWLANYGYTF. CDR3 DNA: TGTGCCAGCAGCTCCGCGTGGTTAGCTAACTATGGCTACACCTTC.